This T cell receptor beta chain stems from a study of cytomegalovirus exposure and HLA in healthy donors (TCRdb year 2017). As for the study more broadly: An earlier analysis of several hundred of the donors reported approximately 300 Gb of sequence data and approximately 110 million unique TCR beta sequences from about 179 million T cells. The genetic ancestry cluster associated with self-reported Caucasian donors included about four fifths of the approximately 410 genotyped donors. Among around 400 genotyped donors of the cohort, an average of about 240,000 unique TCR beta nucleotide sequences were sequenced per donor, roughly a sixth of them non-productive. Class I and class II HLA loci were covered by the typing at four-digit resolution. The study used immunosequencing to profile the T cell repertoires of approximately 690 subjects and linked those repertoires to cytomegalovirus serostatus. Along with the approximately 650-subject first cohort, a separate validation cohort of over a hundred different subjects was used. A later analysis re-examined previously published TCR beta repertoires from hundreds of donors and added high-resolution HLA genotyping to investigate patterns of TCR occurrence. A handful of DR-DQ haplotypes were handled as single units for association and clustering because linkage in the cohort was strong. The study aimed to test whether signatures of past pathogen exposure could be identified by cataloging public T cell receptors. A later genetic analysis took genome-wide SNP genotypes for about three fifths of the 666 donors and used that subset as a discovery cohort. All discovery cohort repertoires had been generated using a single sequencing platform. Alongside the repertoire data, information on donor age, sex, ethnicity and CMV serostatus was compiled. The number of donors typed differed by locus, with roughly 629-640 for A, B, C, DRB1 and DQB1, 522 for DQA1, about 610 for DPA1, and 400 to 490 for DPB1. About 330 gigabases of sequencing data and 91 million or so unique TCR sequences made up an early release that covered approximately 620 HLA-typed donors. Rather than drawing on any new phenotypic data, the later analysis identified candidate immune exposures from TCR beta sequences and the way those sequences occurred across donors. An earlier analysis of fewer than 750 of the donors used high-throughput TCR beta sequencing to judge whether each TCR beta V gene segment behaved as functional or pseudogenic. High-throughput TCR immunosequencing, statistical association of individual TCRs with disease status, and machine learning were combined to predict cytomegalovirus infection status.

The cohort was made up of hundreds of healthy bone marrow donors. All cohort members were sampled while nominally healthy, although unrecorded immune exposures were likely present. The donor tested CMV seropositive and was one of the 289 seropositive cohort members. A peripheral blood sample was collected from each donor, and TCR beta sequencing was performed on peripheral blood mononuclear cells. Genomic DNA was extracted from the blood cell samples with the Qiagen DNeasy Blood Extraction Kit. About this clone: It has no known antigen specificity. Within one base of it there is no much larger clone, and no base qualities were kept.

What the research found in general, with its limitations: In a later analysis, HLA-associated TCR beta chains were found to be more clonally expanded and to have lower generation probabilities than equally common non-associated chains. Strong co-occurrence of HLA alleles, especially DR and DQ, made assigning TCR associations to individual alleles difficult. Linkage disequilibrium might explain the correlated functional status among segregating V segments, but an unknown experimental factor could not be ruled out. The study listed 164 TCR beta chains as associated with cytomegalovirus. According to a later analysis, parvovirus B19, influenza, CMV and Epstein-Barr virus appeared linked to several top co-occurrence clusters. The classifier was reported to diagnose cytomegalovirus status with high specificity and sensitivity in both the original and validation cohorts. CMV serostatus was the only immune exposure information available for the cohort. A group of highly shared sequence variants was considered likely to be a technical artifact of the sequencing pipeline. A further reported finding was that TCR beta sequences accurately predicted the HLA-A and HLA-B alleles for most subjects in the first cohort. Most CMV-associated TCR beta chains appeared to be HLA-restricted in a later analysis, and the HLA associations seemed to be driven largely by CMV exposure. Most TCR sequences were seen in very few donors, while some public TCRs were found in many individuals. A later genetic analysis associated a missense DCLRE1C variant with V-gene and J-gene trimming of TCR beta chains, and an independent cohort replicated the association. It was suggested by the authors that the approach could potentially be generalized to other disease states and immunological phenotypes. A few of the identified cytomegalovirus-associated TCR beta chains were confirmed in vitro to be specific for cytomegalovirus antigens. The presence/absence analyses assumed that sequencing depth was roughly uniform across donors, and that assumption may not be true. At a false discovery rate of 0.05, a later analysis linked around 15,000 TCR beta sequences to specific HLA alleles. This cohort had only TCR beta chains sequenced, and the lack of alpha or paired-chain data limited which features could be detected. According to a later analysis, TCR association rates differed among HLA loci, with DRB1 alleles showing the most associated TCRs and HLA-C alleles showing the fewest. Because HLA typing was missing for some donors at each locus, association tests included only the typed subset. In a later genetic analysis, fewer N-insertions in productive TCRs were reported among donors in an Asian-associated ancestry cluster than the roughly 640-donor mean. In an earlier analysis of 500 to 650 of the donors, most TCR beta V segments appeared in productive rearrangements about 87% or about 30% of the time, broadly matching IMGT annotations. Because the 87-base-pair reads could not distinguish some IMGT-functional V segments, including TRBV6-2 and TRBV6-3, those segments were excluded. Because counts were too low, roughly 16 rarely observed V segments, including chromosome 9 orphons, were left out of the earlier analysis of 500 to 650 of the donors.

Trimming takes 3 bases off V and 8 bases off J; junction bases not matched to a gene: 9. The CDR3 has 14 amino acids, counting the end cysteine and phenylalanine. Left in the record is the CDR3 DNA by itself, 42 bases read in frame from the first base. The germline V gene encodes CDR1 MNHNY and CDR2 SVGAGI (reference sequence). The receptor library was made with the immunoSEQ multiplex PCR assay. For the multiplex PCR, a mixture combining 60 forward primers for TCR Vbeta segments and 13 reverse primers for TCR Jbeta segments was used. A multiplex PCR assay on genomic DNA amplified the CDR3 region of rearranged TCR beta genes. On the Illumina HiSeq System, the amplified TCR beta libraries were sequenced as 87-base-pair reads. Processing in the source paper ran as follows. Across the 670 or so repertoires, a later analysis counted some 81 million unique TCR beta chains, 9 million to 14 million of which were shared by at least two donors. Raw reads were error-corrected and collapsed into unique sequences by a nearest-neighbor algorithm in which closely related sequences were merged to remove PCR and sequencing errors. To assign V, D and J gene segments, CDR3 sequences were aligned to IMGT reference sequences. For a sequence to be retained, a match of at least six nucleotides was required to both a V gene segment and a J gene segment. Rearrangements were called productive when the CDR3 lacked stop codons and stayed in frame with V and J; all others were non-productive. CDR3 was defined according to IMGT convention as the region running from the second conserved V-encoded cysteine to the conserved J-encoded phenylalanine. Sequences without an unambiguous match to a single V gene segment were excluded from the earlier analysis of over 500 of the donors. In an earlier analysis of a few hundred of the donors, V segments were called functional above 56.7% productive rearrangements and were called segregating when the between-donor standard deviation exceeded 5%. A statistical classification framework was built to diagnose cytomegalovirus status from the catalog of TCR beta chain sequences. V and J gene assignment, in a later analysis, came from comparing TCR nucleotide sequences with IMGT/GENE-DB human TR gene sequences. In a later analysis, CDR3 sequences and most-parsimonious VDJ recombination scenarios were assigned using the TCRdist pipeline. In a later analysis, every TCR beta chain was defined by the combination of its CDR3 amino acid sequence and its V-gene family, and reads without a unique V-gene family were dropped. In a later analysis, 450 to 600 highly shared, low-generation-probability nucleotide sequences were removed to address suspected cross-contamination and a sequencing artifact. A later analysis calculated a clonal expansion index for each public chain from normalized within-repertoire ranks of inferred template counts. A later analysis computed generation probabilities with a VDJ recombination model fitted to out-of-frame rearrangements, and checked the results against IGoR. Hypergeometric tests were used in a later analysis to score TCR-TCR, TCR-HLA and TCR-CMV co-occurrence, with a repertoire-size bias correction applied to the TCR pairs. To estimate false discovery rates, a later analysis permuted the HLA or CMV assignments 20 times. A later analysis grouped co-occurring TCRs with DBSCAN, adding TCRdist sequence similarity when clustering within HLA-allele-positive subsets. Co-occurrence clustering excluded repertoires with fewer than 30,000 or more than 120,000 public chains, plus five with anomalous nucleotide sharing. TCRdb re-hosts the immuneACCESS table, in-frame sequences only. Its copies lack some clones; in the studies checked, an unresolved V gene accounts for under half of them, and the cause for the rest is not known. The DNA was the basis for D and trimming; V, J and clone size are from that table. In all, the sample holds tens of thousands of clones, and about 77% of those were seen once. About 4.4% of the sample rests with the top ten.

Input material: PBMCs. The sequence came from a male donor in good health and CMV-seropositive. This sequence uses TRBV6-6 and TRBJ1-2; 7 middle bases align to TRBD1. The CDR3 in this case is CASSYISLTGGYTF. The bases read TGTGCCAGCAGTTATATCTCTTTGACAGGGGGCTACACCTTC.